This TCR beta chain was recorded in a study of T-cell reconstitution after alpha-beta-depleted transplantation in children. The germline gives CDR1 GTSNPN, CDR2 SVGIG (reference sequence). CDR3 size: 14 residues. V lost 8 bases and J lost 0, with 15 bases in between. Molecular barcoding with unique molecular identifiers was used for the TCRbeta library. Via MiXCR, TCRdb re-called the PCR reads, giving one row per CDR3 protein. Of 420,000 or so distinct CDR3 sequences in the sample, about a tenth are singletons; the top ten hold 5% to 6.5%. The specimen was PBMCs from the stem cell graft donor, collected from the stem cell graft. This rearrangement joins TRBV30 to TRBJ2-3; D call uncertain. The origin of this receptor is a human donor who donated a stem cell graft to a child with acute myeloid leukemia. The chain's CDR3 is CAGMGKSSTDTQYF. The CDR3 bases are TGTGCCGGTATGGGGAAGTCTAGCACAGATACGCAGTATTTT.